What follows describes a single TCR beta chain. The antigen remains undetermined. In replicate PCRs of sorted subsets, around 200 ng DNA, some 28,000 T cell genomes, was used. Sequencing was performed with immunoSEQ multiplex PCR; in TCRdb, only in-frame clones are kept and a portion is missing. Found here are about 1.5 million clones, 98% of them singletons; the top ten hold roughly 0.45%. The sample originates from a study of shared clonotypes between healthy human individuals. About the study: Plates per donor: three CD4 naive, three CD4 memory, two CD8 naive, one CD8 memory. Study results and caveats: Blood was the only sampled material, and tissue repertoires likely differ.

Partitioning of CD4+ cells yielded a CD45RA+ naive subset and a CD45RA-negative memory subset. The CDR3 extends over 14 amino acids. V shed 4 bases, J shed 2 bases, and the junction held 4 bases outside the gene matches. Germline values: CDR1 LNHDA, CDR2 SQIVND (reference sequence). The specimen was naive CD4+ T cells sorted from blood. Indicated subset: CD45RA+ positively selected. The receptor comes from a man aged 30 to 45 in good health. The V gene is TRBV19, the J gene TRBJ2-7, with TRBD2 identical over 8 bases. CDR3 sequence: CASSSTSGTYEQYF. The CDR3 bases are TGTGCCAGTAGTAGTACTAGCGGTACCTACGAGCAGTACTTC.